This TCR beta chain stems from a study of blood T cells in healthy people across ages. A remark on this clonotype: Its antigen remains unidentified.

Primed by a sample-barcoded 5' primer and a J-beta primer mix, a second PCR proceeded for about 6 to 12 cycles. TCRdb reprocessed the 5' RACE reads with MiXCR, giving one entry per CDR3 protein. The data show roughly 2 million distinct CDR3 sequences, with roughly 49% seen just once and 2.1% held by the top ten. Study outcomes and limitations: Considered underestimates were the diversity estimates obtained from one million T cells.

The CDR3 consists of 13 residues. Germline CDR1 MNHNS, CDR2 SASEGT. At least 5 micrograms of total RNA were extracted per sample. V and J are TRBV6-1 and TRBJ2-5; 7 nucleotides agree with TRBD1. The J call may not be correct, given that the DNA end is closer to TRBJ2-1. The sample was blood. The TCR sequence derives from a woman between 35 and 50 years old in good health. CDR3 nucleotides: TGTGCCAGCACATTAGACAGGGCGCAGACCCAGTTCTTC. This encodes CASTLDRAQTQFF.